This note documents a single T cell receptor (beta chain) sequence. Its antigen is not identified. This sample was taken from a study of T-cell memory formation after mild COVID-19. Germline CDR1 SGHRS, CDR2 YFSETQ. V lost 1 base to trimming and J lost 3 bases, with 10 bases between them. The CDR3 sequence is 14 residues long. Study outcomes and limitations: A second wave of clones peaked on day 37, and their SARS-CoV-2 specificity went unconfirmed. Certain responding clones were present in pre-infection memory, suggesting participation of cross-reactive memory.

In TCRdb, the 5' RACE reads were re-called with MiXCR into one record per CDR3 protein. There are about 110,000 distinct CDR3 sequences in the sample; over 15% occur only once, and around 28% lies in the top ten. The gene calls are TRBV5-1 and TRBJ1-1, with D hard to call. The source of this sequence is an adult woman who had mild COVID-19 (a few samples of this study predate the infection). Cell type and time point are not known. Sequenced input: PBMCs or a T cell subset sorted from them (not recorded which). The CDR3 reads CASSLHTGDTEAFF. CDR3 bases: TGCGCCAGCAGCTTGCACACCGGGGACACTGAAGCTTTCTTT.